Listed here are 4 T cell receptor beta chains from one sample, sequenced in a study of cytomegalovirus exposure and HLA in healthy donors. This table comes from immunoSEQ multiplex PCR, and its TCRdb copy is limited to in-frame clones, with some not included. The sample has roughly 330,000 clones, about 85% seen once. Sequencing input: PBMCs. The receptor source for this set is a woman aged 30 to 39 in good health and CMV-seropositive.

This chain links TRBV19 with TRBJ2-7; D is unclear. This CDR3 contains 14 residues. Germline V gives CDR1 LNHDA, CDR2 SQIVND (reference sequence). Trimming took off 3 bases at V and 0 bases at J, with 9 bases between the two ends. In DNA form, the CDR3 reads TGTGCCAGTAGTATTGGGTCAGACTCCTACGAGCAGTACTTC. Amino acids: CASSIGSDSYEQYF. The complete variable domain, with remaining parts taken from reference TRBV19 and TRBJ2-7, reads DGGITQSPKYLFRKEGQNVTLSCEQNLNHDAMYWYRQDPGQGLRLIYYSQIVNDFQKGDIAEGYSVSREKKESFPLTVTSAQKNPTAFYLCASSIGSDSYEQYFGPGTRLTVT.

The chain joins TRBV6-5 to TRBJ1-1; no definite D call. The V gene's germline CDR1 is MNHEY and CDR2 SVGAGI. There are 15 residues in the CDR3. V lost 5 bases and J lost 4, with 17 bases in between. CDR3 nucleotide sequence: TGTGCCAGCAGTCGTCGCGAGTCGGGTAGCACTGAAGCTTTCTTT. This codes for CASSRRESGSTEAFF.

DNA of the CDR3: TGTGCCAGCAGCTTGGGGGACAAAGTCCCCCAGTGGTATTTT. This sequence encodes CASSLGDKVPQWYF. This sequence joins TRBV7-3 and TRBJ2-3; perhaps TRBD1 as D (6 bases). Trimming removed 3 bases at V and 14 bases at J, with 21 bases between. The CDR3 consists of 14 residues. Germline loops: CDR1 SGHTA, CDR2 FQGTGA.

This clone was recorded many times. The rearrangement uses TRBV2 and TRBJ1-1, with TRBD1 as a possible D gene (5 bases). The CDR3 runs 13 residues. From germline, CDR1 is SNHLY and CDR2 FYNNEI. V gave up 10 bases and J gave up 4 bases, with 16 bases separating them. This chain's CDR3 is CANLSGGGTEAFF. CDR3 sequence (DNA): TGTGCCAACCTATCCGGGGGAGGCACTGAAGCTTTCTTT.